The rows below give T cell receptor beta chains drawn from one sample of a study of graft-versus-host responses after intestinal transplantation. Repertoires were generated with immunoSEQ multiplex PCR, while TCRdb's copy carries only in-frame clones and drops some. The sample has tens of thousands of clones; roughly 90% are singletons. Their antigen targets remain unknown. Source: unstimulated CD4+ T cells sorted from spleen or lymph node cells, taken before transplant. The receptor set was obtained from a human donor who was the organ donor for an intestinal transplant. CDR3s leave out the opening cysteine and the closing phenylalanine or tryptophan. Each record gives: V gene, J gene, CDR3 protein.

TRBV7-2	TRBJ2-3	ASSFQSGRADTQY
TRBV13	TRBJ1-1	ASSFPLGGGTEAF
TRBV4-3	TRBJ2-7	ASSQEWSVVPYEQY
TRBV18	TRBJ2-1	ASSPTSSGRTNNEQF
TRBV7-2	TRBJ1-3	ASSLARGNTIY
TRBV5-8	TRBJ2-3	ASSFQGSTDTQY
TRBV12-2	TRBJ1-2	ASRGRQTPRKIYGYT
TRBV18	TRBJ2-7	ASSPGSSGYEQY
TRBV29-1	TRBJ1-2	RAETSTGGWLGT
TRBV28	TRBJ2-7	ASRTDNYEQY
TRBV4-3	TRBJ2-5	ASSQDLAGGGETQY
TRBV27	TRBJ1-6	ASSLGQTLNSPLH
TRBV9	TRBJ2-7	ASSVVGGEQY
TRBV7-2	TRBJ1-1	ASSLEGRGVTEAF
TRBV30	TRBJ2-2	AWSQRASAGELF
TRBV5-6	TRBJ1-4	ASSVNRGVGEKLF
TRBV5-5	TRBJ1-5	ASSLFREVDSNQPQH
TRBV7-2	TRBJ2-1	ASRTTGGSYNEQF
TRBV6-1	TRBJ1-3	ASSAGVQRNTIY
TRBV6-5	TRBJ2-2	AIQSGGGTGELF
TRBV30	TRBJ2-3	AWSVRWRERIRADTQY
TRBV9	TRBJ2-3	ASSPGQPGADTQY
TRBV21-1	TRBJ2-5	ASSKAWGLAGGRTQY
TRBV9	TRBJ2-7	ASSDSPPSGRPYEQY
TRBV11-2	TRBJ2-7	ASRPAGLALTYEQY
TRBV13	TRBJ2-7	ASSLGLAGYYEQY
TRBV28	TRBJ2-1	ASTRTSGHYNEQF
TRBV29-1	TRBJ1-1	SVRAGTAKGNTEAF
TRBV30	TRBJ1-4	AWKGATEKLF
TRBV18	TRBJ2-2	ASSEGTGANTGELF
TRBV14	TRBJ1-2	ASSQGALNYGYT
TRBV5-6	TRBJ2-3	ASTPGGAGVLNTQY
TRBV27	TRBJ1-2	ASSSYRQGRDGYT
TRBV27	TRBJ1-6	ASSRTVNSPLH
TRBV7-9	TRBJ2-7	ASNAPSRGSSEQY
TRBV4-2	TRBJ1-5	ASSQDRGQPQH
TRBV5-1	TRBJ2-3	ASSVIGAGVGTDTQY
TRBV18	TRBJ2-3	ASSRGQGFDTQY
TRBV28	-	ASSLSGLAGPYEQY
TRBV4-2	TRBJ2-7	AKARWRDEQY
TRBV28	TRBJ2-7	ASSLFGQGIYEQY